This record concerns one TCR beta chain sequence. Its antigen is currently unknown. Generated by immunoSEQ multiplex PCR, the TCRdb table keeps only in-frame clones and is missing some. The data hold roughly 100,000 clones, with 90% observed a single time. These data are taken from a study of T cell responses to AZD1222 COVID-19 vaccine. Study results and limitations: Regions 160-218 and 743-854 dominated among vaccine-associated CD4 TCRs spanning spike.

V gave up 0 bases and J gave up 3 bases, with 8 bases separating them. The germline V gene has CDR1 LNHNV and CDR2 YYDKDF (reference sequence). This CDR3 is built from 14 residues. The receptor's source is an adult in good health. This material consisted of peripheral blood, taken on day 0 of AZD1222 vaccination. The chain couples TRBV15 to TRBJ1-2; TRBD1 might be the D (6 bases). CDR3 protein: CATSRDRGYYGYTF. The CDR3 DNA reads TGTGCCACCAGCAGAGATAGGGGGTACTATGGCTACACCTTC.